One sample yielded the 2 T cell receptor beta chains listed below, sequenced in a study of CD8 T cells in ankylosing spondylitis. Whole-study results and caveats: A motif of eight or nine highly homologous TCR beta variants was seen as apparently characteristic of ankylosing spondylitis blood.

These TCRs' antigens remain unknown. One entry per CDR3 protein, called by TCRdb with MiXCR from the 5' RACE reads. Among 670,000 or so distinct CDR3 sequences listed, roughly 19% were seen once. Sequenced material: blood, either unsorted or a sorted T cell fraction (not recorded which). These receptors all stem from a male donor with ankylosing spondylitis.

The chain combines TRBV24-1 with TRBJ2-1, with 12 bases that match TRBD2. This CDR3 is built from 16 residues. Trimming removed 3 bases from V and 2 bases from J; junction bases left unmatched: 1. Germline lookup yields CDR1 KGHDR and CDR2 SFDVKD. CDR3 sequence reads: CATSDGTSGPYNEQFF. The CDR3 coding sequence is TGTGCCACCAGTGATGGGACTAGCGGGCCCTACAATGAGCAGTTCTTC.

This clonotype was recorded a few times. V is TRBV4-2 and J is TRBJ1-1; the match to TRBD1 covers 10 bases. The V gene end was trimmed by 1 base and the J gene end by 5 bases; junction bases not matched to a gene: 7. CDR1 is LGHNA, CDR2 YNFKEQ, per germline. The CDR3 spans 16 residues. CDR3 nucleotide sequence: TGTGCCAGCAGCCAAGGGTACCGGGACAGGGGTACTGAAGCTTTCTTT. It translates to CASSQGYRDRGTEAFF.